This T cell receptor (beta chain) was captured by sequencing in a study of Graves' ophthalmopathy and Graves' hyperthyroidism listed by TCRdb under 2018. Background for the entire study: Peripheral blood was collected at initial diagnosis, prior to any treatment. For independent validation, a separate cohort was made up of around 18 hyperthyroidism patients plus 17 patients who later progressed from hyperthyroidism to ophthalmopathy. Following sample collection, hyperthyroidism patients were given methimazole at a starting dose of 30 mg daily, and ophthalmopathy patients were given high-dose intravenous methylprednisolone. To explore V-J signatures that separate ophthalmopathy from hyperthyroidism, a discovery set of about 98 patients was enrolled, consisting of about 45 with ophthalmopathy and about 60 with stable hyperthyroidism. In a handful of hyperthyroidism patients, the T-cell repertoire of thyroid tissue was compared with the T-cell repertoire of blood. TCR beta repertoire signatures were used to distinguish Graves' ophthalmopathy from Graves' hyperthyroidism and to predict progression to ophthalmopathy. In total, around 140 blood samples were TCR-sequenced: 43 ophthalmopathy, some 75 hyperthyroidism and some 17 hyperthyroidism-to-ophthalmopathy patients. The 80 to 100 discovery patients were randomly divided into training and test sets at a 7:3 ratio.

The CDR3 measures 16 amino acids from cysteine to phenylalanine. Only CDR3 DNA is held: 48 bases, read in frame from base 1. The V end gives up 3 bases and the J end 0 bases, leaving 6 bases in the junction not matched to a gene. CDR1 and CDR2 (SGHRS, YFSETQ) derive from the germline V gene. What the research found in general, with its limitations: In validation, the model predicted ophthalmopathy progression with about 71% sensitivity and 72% to 80% specificity; some 13 predicted patients were CT-confirmed with GO in a median of around 6 months. Most expanded thyroid clonotypes with frequency above 0.001 were also detected in blood, suggesting blood repertoires may reflect the thyroid immune response. In cross-validation, the 13-signature model distinguished ophthalmopathy from stable hyperthyroidism with about 90% sensitivity and about 84% specificity, and in the test set the corresponding values were 80% and 75%. No statistical method was used to set the sample size in advance, and the investigators knew which group each participant was assigned to.

For repertoire sequencing, TCR beta CDR3 regions were amplified from RNA transcripts. The first round of RT-PCR was done with HTBI primers and the Qiagen OneStep RT-PCR kit, and was followed by a second round of multiplex PCR, then size selection and purification. The libraries underwent paired-end sequencing with 100 bp reads on an Illumina HiSeq2000. The authors' analysis ran thus. SOAPnuke was used to process the reads, removing any read that contained adapters or uncalled bases, had a mean Phred below 15, or lacked an exact match to the constant primer or identifier. COPE v1.2.5 was used to merge the high-quality paired reads. Unique nucleotide sequences were defined as clonotypes and aligned to IMGT TRB V, D and J references using MiTCR v1.1. Only V-J combinations with frequency above 0.0001 were analysed, covering approximately 99% of repertoires. A TCR clonal expansion and chaos score per V-J combination was defined as the ratio of F50 clonal expansion to chaos observed in the TCRdist matrix. Welch's t-statistics and random forest were used to reduce the features to 10 to 15 V-J combinations, which were then used as input to a naive Bayes classifier. Thyroid-blood repertoire similarity was quantified with the Morisita-Horn index. Clones were called with MiXCR by TCRdb after fastp trimmed the public reads at Q25, and only in-frame beta chains were retained. Every entry covers one CDR3 protein and lists the most common genes and DNA from its rows. TCRdb, not the original authors, processed these V and J calls. The sample table contains about 400,000 distinct CDR3 sequences; only one count was recorded for around 20% of them. Together, the top ten hold 1.6% of the sample.

The ophthalmopathy patients had moderately to severely active disease, with a Clinical Activity Score of 3 or higher, a NOSPECS grade of 4 or higher, and a disease duration of less than 3 months. Patients were excluded if they had other autoimmune diseases, uncontrolled infections, pregnancy or lactation. Diagnosis was based on clinical symptoms, serum thyroxine, TRAb, thyroid ultrasound and orbital computed tomography. Using Ficoll-Paque density gradient centrifugation, PBMCs were isolated from 10 ml of fresh peripheral blood. Total RNA was extracted using Trizol reagent, and RNA quality was checked on an Agilent 2100 Bioanalyzer. This clonotype has ten or more counts. Its recognized antigen is unknown. It has no much larger one-base neighbor in the sample; base qualities were not kept.

The chain is encoded by TRBV5-1 joined to TRBJ1-1, with 9 central nucleotides matching TRBD1. The clonotype comes from a woman between 18 and 29 years old with Graves' ophthalmopathy. Donor details come from another sample of the same person, matched by shared clones. Sample: peripheral blood. The CDR3 amino acid sequence is: CASSSLGTGMNTEAFF. The nucleotides read TGCGCCAGCAGCTCACTCGGGACAGGGATGAACACTGAAGCTTTCTTT.